The rows below give T cell receptor beta chains drawn from one sample of a study of Tregs in tolerant kidney transplant recipients. Produced via immunoSEQ multiplex PCR; TCRdb's table is partial and in-frame only. Here the sample spans about 83,000 clones, under 98% being singletons. The sequences come from CD4+ T cells from blood, collected before the transplant. The receptors stem from a human donor who received a combined kidney and bone marrow transplant. The CDR3 runs from the conserved cysteine through the conserved F or W. D genes are given only for firm matches. Rows may omit the clone size; those that give it use once, few, many or a size class.

TRBJ1-1	-	TRBV27	-	TGTGCCAGCAGCTCCGGACATAAGGGCACTGAAGCTTTCTTT	CASSSGHKGTEAFF
TRBJ2-3	-	TRBV4-2	TRBD2	TGTGCCAGCAGCCAAGTGGGGACTAGGTTCGTCACAGATACGCAGTATTTT	CASSQVGTRFVTDTQYF
TRBJ2-3	-	TRBV6-1	TRBD1	TGTGCCTCGGGACAGTCGATTGGGGAAGATACGCAGTATTTT	CASGQSIGEDTQYF
TRBJ1-6	-	TRBV30	-	TGTGCCTGGAGTGTACCAGGGTCTAATCCACCCCTCCACTTT	CAWSVPGSNPPLHF
TRBJ2-1	-	TRBV10-3	TRBD2	TGTGCCATCAGTGGGGCTAGCGGGAGCTCGAGCTCCTACAATGAGCAGTTCTTC	CAISGASGSSSSYNEQFF
TRBJ2-3	-	TRBV5-1	TRBD1	TGCGCCAGCAGCCACGGACAGGGGACAGATACGCAGTATTTT	CASSHGQGTDTQYF
TRBJ2-7	-	TRBV5-6	-	TGTGCCAGCAGCCCCTTGGGCAGTCGGGGAACGGACGAGCAGTACTTC	CASSPLGSRGTDEQYF
TRBJ2-5	-	TRBV7-2	-	TGTGCCAGCAGCTTAGGGGTAGCGCGGGAGACCCAGTACTTC	CASSLGVARETQYF
TRBJ2-3	-	TRBV5-1	TRBD2	TGCGCCAGCAGCCGTCGGGGGGACGGCGATACGCAGTATTTT	CASSRRGDGDTQYF
TRBJ1-5	-	TRBV6-1	-	TGTGCCAGCAGTAATACTATAAACACGCCCCAGCATTTT	CASSNTINTPQHF
TRBJ2-3	-	TRBV4-2	TRBD2	TGTGCCAGCAGCCAAGAGCGGGGGGCCCCCACAGATACGCAGTATTTT	CASSQERGAPTDTQYF
TRBJ2-5	-	TRBV11-2	TRBD2	TGTGCCAGCAGCTTAGGCGGGGGGAGTGAGACCCAGTACTTC	CASSLGGGSETQYF
TRBJ1-2	-	TRBV11-2	TRBD1	TGTGCCAGCAGCTCAATAAAAATAGACAGGGCCGGGGGCTACACCTTC	CASSSIKIDRAGGYTF
TRBJ1-1	-	TRBV5-1	TRBD1	TGCGCCAGCAACAACCCCGGGACAGAGAACACTGAAGCTTTCTTT	CASNNPGTENTEAFF
TRBJ2-7	once	TRBV19	TRBD1	TGTGCCAGTAGTACAAGGACAGGGCCCTACGAGCAGTACTTC	CASSTRTGPYEQYF
TRBJ2-3	-	TRBV28	-	TGTGCCAGCATAAGGGGAAGCACAGATACGCAGTATTTT	CASIRGSTDTQYF
TRBJ2-7	-	TRBV7-9	TRBD2	TGTGCCAGCAGCCCGCAAGGAGCGGGAGCTGCCGAGCAGTACTTC	CASSPQGAGAAEQYF
TRBJ2-5	once	TRBV5-4	TRBD1	TGTGCCAGCAGCTTTGGGGGACAGGGTCCCCAAGAGACCCAGTACTTC	CASSFGGQGPQETQYF
TRBJ1-1	-	TRBV27	-	TGTGCCAGCAGTTTATATTATCCCAACACTGAAGCTTTCTTT	CASSLYYPNTEAFF
TRBJ2-1	-	TRBV6-4	-	TGTGCCAGCAGAACAAGCGGGTCCTCCTACAATGAGCAGTTCTTC	CASRTSGSSYNEQFF
TRBJ1-5	-	TRBV6-1	TRBD1	TGTGCCAGCAGTCAAACAGGGGTAGATCAGCCCCAGCATTTT	CASSQTGVDQPQHF
TRBJ2-1	-	TRBV6-6	TRBD1	TGTGCCAGCAGACCCGGGACAGGGATTTACAATGAGCAGTTCTTC	CASRPGTGIYNEQFF
TRBJ1-2	once	TRBV4-3	-	TGCGCCAGCAGCCGCGGGACTGAATATGGCTACACCTTC	CASSRGTEYGYTF
TRBJ1-4	-	TRBV30	-	TGTGCCTGGGCAAAGAAGGCAGGGAATGAAAAACTGTTTTTT	CAWAKKAGNEKLFF
TRBJ2-7	-	TRBV6-1	-	TGTGCCAGCAGTGACGGCGAGCAGTACTTC	CASSDGEQYF
TRBJ2-6	-	TRBV19	-	TGTGCCAGTAGTTTACAGCTCTCTGGGGCCAACGTCCTGACTTTC	CASSLQLSGANVLTF
TRBJ2-7	-	TRBV19	TRBD2	TGTGCCAGTAGTATAGCGGCCAGCGGGGACTCCTACGAGCAGTACTTC	CASSIAASGDSYEQYF
TRBJ2-7	-	TRBV19	-	TGTGCCAGTAGTATAGAGCCAGGAAGATACGAGCAGTACTTC	CASSIEPGRYEQYF
TRBJ2-1	-	TRBV9	TRBD2	TGTGCCAGCAGCCCTTCGACTAGCATAACCAATGAGCAGTTCTTC	CASSPSTSITNEQFF
TRBJ1-2	-	TRBV18	-	TGTGCCAGCTCACCACCGACAGTTAACTATGGCTACACCTTC	CASSPPTVNYGYTF
TRBJ2-5	-	TRBV19	TRBD1	TGTGCCAGTAGTGAGAGACAGGGGGCTGGGGAGACCCAGTACTTC	CASSERQGAGETQYF
TRBJ2-5	-	TRBV7-3	TRBD2	TGTGCCAGCAGCTTAGGACTAGCGGGGGGGCAAGAGACCCAGTACTTC	CASSLGLAGGQETQYF
TRBJ1-2	-	TRBV19	-	TGTGCCAGTACGAACAGGAGCTATGGCTACACCTTC	CASTNRSYGYTF
TRBJ2-3	-	TRBV19	-	TGTGCCAGTAGTACGGCAGATACGCAGTATTTT	CASSTADTQYF
TRBJ2-1	-	TRBV27	-	TGTGCCAGCAGTTTAGAGTACAGGGATAATGAGCAGTTCTTC	CASSLEYRDNEQFF
TRBJ2-7	-	TRBV6-5	TRBD2	TGTGCCAGCAGTTACCCCGGACTAGCGGGGACCGTGCAGTACTTC	CASSYPGLAGTVQYF